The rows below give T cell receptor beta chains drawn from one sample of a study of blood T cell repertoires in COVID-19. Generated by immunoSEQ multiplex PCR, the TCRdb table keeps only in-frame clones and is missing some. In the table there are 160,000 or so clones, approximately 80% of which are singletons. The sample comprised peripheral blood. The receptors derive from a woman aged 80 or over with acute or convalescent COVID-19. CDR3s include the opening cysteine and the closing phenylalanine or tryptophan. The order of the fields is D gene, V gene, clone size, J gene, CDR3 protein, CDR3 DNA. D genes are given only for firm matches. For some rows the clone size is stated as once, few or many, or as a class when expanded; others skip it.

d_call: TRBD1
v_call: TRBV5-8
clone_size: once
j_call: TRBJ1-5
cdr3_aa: CASSSWTGTQPQHF
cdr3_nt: TGTGCCAGCAGCTCCTGGACAGGGACGCAGCCCCAGCATTTT

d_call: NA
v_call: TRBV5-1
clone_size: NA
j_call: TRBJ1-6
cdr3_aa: CASSLGGWQSSYNSPLHF
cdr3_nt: TGCGCCAGCAGCTTGGGAGGATGGCAGAGCTCCTATAATTCACCCCTCCACTTT

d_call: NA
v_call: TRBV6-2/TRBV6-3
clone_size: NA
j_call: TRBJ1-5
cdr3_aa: CASSHRNQPQHF
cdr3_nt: TGTGCCAGCAGTCACAGGAATCAGCCCCAGCATTTT

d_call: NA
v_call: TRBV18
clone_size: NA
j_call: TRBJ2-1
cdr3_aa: CASSPGLSDEQFF
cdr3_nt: TGTGCCAGCTCACCAGGGCTTTCCGATGAGCAGTTCTTC

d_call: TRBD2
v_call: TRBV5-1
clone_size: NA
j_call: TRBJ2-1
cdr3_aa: CASSVTLAGSSYNEQFF
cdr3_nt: TGCGCCAGCAGCGTGACTTTAGCGGGGAGCTCCTACAATGAGCAGTTCTTC

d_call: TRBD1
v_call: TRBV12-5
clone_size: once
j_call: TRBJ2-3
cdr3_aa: CASGPRTAPGQGRDTQYF
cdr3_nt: TGTGCTAGTGGCCCCCGTACCGCACCGGGACAGGGGAGAGATACGCAGTATTTT

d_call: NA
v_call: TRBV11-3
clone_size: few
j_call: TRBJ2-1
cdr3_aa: CASSLDPVSEQFF
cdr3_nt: TGTGCCAGCAGCTTAGATCCCGTAAGCGAGCAGTTCTTC

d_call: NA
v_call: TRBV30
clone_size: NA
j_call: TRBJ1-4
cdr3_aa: CALLGGETNEKLFF
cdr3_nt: TGTGCCCTCCTCGGGGGGGAGACTAATGAAAAACTGTTTTTT

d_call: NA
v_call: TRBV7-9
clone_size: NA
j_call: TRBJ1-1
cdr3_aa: CASRPRDTLNTEAFF
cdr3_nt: TGTGCCAGCAGGCCCCGGGACACACTGAACACTGAAGCTTTCTTT

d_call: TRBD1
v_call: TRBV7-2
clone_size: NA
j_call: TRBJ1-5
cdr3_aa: CASSLGQLSNQPQHF
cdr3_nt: TGTGCCAGCAGCTTGGGACAGCTTAGCAATCAGCCCCAGCATTTT

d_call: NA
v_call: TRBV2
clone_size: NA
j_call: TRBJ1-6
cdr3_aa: CASTGETRSPLHF
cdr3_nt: TGTGCCAGCACGGGGGAAACAAGGTCACCCCTCCACTTT

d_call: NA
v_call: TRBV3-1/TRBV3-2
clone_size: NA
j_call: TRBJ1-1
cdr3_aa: CASSRRDTNTEAFF
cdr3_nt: TGTGCCAGCAGCCGTAGGGACACGAACACTGAAGCTTTCTTT

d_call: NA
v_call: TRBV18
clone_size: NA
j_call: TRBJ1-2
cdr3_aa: CASSPSQDSYGYTF
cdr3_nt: TGTGCCAGCTCACCCTCCCAGGACAGCTATGGCTACACCTTC

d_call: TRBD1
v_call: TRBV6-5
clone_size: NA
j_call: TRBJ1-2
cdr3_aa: CASIFRQGGDYGYTF
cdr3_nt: TGTGCCAGCATTTTTCGACAGGGCGGAGACTATGGCTACACCTTC

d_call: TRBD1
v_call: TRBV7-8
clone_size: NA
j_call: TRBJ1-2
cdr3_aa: CASSHRTGVDGYTF
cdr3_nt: TGTGCCAGCAGCCACCGGACAGGGGTGGATGGCTACACCTTC

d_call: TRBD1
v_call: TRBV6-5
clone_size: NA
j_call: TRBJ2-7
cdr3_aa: CASSTGTGGNYEQYF
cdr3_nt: TGTGCCAGCAGTACCGGGACAGGGGGCAACTACGAGCAGTACTTC